This entry lists 11 T cell receptor beta chains sequenced from one sample in a study of T cell repertoires in cytomegalovirus infection. For these TCRs, the target antigens are not known. TCRdb processed the reads anew with MiXCR; each CDR3 protein has one entry. The table includes some 920,000 distinct CDR3 sequences, less than 40% detected once. Here the sequenced sample was cultured CD8+ T cells from PBMCs, taken from culture after CMV antigen stimulation. Receptors originate from a human donor in good health (CMV status not recorded). Some clones in this sample may be carry-over from other donors' samples.

This clonotype came up a few times. The V and J genes are TRBV27 and TRBJ2-7; tentative D call: TRBD2 (5 bases). Germline lookup yields CDR1 MNHEY and CDR2 SMNVEV (reference sequence). Trimming removed 0 bases from V and 0 bases from J, with 9 bases in between. This CDR3 has 15 amino acids. The chain's CDR3 is CASSLSLGDSYEQYF. CDR3 in DNA: TGTGCCAGCAGTTTATCGTTGGGAGACTCCTACGAGCAGTACTTC.

The V gene is TRBV5-1, the J gene TRBJ2-1; TRBD1 matches at 7 bases. CDR3 size: 16 residues. The V segment lost 4 bases and the J segment 7 bases; nucleotides outside the gene matches: 14. The V gene's germline CDR1 is SGHRS and CDR2 YFSETQ. The CDR3 DNA reads TGCGCCAGCAGCCATGGCCGGGACAGTCCATGGAATGAGCAGTTCTTC. It codes for CASSHGRDSPWNEQFF.

This chain uses TRBV7-2 with TRBJ2-3, with TRBD1 matching 10 bases. The CDR3 extends over 19 amino acids. V dropped 5 bases and J dropped 0; count of bases not matched to a gene: 14. In germline, CDR1 is SGHTA, CDR2 FQGNSA. Written as DNA, the CDR3 is TGTGCCAGCAGCGGTTTCGGGACAGGGGCTAGATTTAGCACAGATACGCAGTATTTT. Protein sequence: CASSGFGTGARFSTDTQYF.

This clonotype has more than one count but fewer than ten. V gene TRBV2 combines with J gene TRBJ2-1; a weak D match, TRBD1 (6 bases). Trimming removed 2 bases at V and 4 bases at J, with 12 bases between. The CDR3 is 15 residues long. Looked up from germline, CDR1 is SNHLY and CDR2 is FYNNEI. The CDR3 protein is CASSETGQGYNEQFF. The CDR3 DNA is TGTGCCAGCAGTGAAACGGGACAAGGATACAATGAGCAGTTCTTC.

This clonotype was detected many times. Here the CDR3 DNA reads TGTGCCAGCAGCTTGACGACAGGCTCCTACGAGCAGTACGTC. This translates into CASSLTTGSYEQYV. The chain recombines TRBV7-2 with TRBJ2-7; TRBD1 might be the D (6 bases). V lost 3 bases to trimming and J lost 0 bases, with 9 bases between them. From germline, CDR1 is SGHTA and CDR2 FQGNSA. This CDR3 comprises 14 residues.

The sample holds a few counts of this clonotype. This chain joins TRBV20-1 and TRBJ2-3; TRBD2 aligns across 9 bases. V lost 1 base to trimming and J lost 0 bases; unmatched junction nucleotides: 2. The germline gives CDR1 DFQATT, CDR2 SNEGSKA (reference sequence). The CDR3 length is 15 residues. The CDR3 sequence is CSARVAGGSTDTQYF. DNA for the CDR3: TGCAGTGCTAGAGTTGCGGGGGGGAGCACAGATACGCAGTATTTT.

The V gene is TRBV11-2, the J gene TRBJ2-7, with D possibly matching TRBD1 (6 bases). V lost 5 bases, J lost 1 base, and 18 bases lay in between. CDR3 length equals 16 residues. The germline V gene encodes CDR1 SGHAT and CDR2 FQNNGV. CDR3 coding DNA: TGTGCCAGCAGCCCTTGGAGGACAGATAAATCCTACGAGCAGTACGTC. Its protein product is CASSPWRTDKSYEQYV.

The V and J genes are TRBV7-9 and TRBJ1-1; 7 nucleotides match TRBD1. The V and J ends lost 3 bases and 1 base, in that order; junction bases with no gene match: 8. Germline-derived CDR1 and CDR2 are SEHNR and FQNEAQ (reference sequence). The CDR3 spans 16 residues. This CDR3 is CASSLLFKGANTEAFF. The CDR3 DNA reads as TGTGCCAGCAGCTTGCTTTTCAAGGGGGCGAACACTGAAGCTTTCTTT.

The CDR3 spells CASSDSTEAFF. The CDR3 DNA sequence: TGTGCCAGCAGTGACTCGACAGAAGCTTTCTTT. V is TRBV6-4 and J is TRBJ1-1; no firm D call. Trimming pared 0 bases from V and 8 bases from J, leaving 4 bases between. Germline V gives CDR1 MRHNA, CDR2 SNTAGT. The CDR3 has 11 amino acids.

The chain uses TRBV6-5 and TRBJ1-4, with D possibly matching TRBD1 (5 bases). The germline V and J ends were trimmed by 6 bases and 8 bases, with 16 bases remaining between them. The germline V gene has CDR1 MNHEY and CDR2 SVGAGI. CDR3 length: 14 residues. The CDR3: CASSQGPGGEKLFF. CDR3 DNA: TGTGCCAGCAGCCAGGGACCGGGGGGAGAAAAACTGTTTTTT.

CDR3 coding DNA: TGTGCCATTTTTAGCGGGGGCGGAGAGACCGGGGAGCTGTTTTTT. Translating gives CAIFSGGGETGELFF. The chain joins TRBV12-3 or TRBV12-4 to TRBJ2-2, with 9 bases aligning to TRBD2. The trim removed 10 bases at V and 5 bases at J, leaving 11 bases unmatched. The CDR3 extends over 15 amino acids.